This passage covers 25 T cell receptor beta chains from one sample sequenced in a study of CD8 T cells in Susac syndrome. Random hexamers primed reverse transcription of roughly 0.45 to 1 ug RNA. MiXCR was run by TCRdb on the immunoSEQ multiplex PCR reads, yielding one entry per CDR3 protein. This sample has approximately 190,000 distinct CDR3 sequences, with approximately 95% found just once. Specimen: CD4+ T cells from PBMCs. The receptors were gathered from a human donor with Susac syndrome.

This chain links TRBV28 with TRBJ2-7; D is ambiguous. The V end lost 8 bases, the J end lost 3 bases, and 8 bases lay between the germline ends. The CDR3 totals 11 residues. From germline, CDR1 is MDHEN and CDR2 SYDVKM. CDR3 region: CASGNFYEQYF. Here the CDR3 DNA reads TGTGCCAGCGGTAACTTCTACGAGCAGTACTTC.

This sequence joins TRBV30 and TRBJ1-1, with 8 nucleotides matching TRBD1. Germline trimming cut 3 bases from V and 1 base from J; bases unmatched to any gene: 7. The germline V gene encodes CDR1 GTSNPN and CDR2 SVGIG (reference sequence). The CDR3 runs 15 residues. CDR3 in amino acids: CAWSAPTGANTEAFF. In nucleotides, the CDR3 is TGTGCCTGGAGCGCACCGACAGGGGCGAACACTGAAGCTTTCTTT. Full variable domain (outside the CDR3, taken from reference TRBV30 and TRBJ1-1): SQTIHQWPATLVQPVGSPLSLECTVEGTSNPNLYWYRQAAGRGLQLLFYSVGIGQISSEVPQNLSASRPQDRQFILSSKKLLLSDSGFYLCAWSAPTGANTEAFFGQGTRLTVV.

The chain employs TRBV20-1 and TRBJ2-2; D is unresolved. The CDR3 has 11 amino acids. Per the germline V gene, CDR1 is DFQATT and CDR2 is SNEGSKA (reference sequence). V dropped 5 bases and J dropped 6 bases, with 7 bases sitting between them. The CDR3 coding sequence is TGCAGTGCTCTCGGTGCCGGGGAGCTGTTTTTT. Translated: CSALGAGELFF.

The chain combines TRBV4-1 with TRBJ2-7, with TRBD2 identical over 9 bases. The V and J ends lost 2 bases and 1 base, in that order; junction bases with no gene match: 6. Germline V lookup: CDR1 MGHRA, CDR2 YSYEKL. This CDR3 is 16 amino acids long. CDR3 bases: TGCGCCAGCAGCCAACCCGGACTAGCGTCATCCTACGAGCAGTACTTC. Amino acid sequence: CASSQPGLASSYEQYF.

CDR3 in amino acids: CASSILRTADGAEAFF. The CDR3 region has the DNA TGTGCCAGTAGTATTCTCAGGACCGCTGACGGCGCTGAAGCTTTCTTT. This sequence joins TRBV19 and TRBJ1-1; D unclear. The CDR3 runs 16 residues. The V gene's germline CDR1 is LNHDA and CDR2 SQIVND (reference sequence). Trimming took 3 bases from V and 6 from J, leaving 20 bases between them.

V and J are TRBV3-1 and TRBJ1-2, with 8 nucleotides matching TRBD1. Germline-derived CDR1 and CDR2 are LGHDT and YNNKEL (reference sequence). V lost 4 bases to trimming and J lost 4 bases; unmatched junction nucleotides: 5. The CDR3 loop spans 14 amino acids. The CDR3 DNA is TGTGCCAGCAGCCGAGGACAGGGTGGCTATGGCTACACCTTC. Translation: CASSRGQGGYGYTF.

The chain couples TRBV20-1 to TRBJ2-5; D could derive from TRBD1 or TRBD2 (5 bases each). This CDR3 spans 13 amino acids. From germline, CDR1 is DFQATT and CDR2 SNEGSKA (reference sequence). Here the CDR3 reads CSARDVYGETQYF. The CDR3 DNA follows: TGCAGCGCCCGGGACGTTTACGGGGAGACCCAGTACTTC.

The chain's CDR3 is CASSDEETQYF. The CDR3 coding sequence is TGTGCCAGCAGCGATGAAGAGACCCAGTACTTC. The rearrangement joins TRBV9 to TRBJ2-5; D not certain. CDR3 length: 11 amino acids. Germline V gene sequence: CDR1 SGDLS, CDR2 YYNGEE. The V end lost 3 bases, the J end lost 3 bases, and 3 bases lay between the germline ends.

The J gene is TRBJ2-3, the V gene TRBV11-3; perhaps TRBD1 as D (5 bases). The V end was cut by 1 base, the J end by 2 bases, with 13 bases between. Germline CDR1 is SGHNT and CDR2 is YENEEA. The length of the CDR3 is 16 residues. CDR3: CASSLGRDRLTDTQYF. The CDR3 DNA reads TGTGCCAGCAGCTTAGGTCGAGACAGACTCACAGATACGCAGTATTTT.

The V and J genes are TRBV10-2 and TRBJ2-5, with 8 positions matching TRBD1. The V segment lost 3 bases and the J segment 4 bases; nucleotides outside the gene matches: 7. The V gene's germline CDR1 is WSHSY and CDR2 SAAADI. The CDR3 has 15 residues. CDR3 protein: CASSDTGRGPETQYF. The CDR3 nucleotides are TGCGCCAGCAGTGACACGGGCAGGGGGCCAGAGACCCAGTACTTC.

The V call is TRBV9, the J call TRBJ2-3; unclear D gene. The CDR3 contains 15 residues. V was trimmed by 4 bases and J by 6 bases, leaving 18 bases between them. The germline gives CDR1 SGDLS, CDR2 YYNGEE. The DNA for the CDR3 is TGTGCCAGCAGCCCAACGATTTTCTCGGCCGATACGCAGTATTTT. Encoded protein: CASSPTIFSADTQYF.

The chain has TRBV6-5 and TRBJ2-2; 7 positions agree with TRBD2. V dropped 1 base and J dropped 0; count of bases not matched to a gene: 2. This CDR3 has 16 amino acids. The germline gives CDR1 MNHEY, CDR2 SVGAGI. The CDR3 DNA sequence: TGTGCCAGCAGTTACTGGGGGGGGACGAACACCGGGGAGCTGTTTTTT. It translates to CASSYWGGTNTGELFF.

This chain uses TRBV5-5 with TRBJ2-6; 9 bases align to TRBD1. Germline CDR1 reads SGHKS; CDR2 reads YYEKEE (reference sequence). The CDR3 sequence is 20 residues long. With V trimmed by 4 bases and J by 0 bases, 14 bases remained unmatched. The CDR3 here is CASSPRPGTGSSSGANVLTF. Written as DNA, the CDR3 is TGTGCCAGCAGCCCACGTCCCGGGACAGGGTCAAGCTCTGGGGCCAACGTCCTGACTTTC.

CDR3 sequence (DNA): TGTGCCAGCAGTCTAAACAGGGGGGACGGCTACACCTTC. It yields the protein CASSLNRGDGYTF. This chain connects TRBV27 to TRBJ1-2; 8 positions agree with TRBD1. After removal of 5 bases from V and 8 bases from J, the junction contained 7 bases not matched to a gene. The CDR3 has 13 residues. Per germline, CDR1 MNHEY and CDR2 SMNVEV (reference sequence).

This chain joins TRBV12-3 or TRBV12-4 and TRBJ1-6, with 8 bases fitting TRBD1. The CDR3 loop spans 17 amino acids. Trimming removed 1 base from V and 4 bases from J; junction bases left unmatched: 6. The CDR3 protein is CASSLGQGAGYNSPLHF. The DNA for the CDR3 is TGTGCCAGCAGTTTAGGGCAGGGGGCAGGTTATAATTCACCCCTCCACTTT.

CDR3 sequence reads: CASSQSGTYHGETQYF. The DNA for the CDR3 is TGTGCCAGCAGTCAGTCCGGCACCTACCACGGCGAGACCCAGTACTTC. This chain uses TRBV5-6 with TRBJ2-5, with D unresolved. The length of the CDR3 is 16 residues. V lost 5 bases and J 5 bases, leaving 22 bases between the germline ends. Per the germline V gene, CDR1 is SGHDT and CDR2 is YYEEEE.

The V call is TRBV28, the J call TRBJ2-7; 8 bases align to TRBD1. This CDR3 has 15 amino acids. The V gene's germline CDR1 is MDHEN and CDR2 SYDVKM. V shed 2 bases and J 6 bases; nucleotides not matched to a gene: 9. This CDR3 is CASSLPTGVSREQYF. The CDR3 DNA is TGTGCCAGCAGTTTACCGACAGGGGTATCGCGCGAGCAGTACTTC.

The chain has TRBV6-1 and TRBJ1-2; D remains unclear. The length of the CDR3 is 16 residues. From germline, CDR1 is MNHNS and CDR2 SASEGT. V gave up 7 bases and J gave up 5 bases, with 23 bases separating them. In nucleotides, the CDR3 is TGTGCCAGCACCCTTAACCGGGCACGGATCGATTATGGCTACACCTTC. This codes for CASTLNRARIDYGYTF.

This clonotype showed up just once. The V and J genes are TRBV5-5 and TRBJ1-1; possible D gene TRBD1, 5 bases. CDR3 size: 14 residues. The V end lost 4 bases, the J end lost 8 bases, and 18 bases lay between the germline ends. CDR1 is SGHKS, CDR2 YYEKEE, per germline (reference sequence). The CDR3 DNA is TGTGCCAGCAGCGTACGGACACCAGACGGGGAAGCTTTCTTT. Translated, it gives CASSVRTPDGEAFF. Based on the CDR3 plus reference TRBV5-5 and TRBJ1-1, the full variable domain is DAGVTQSPTHLIKTRGQQVTLRCSPISGHKSVSWYQQVLGQGPQFIFQYYEKEERGRGNFPDRFSARQFPNYSSELNVNALLLGDSALYLCASSVRTPDGEAFFGQGTRLTVV.

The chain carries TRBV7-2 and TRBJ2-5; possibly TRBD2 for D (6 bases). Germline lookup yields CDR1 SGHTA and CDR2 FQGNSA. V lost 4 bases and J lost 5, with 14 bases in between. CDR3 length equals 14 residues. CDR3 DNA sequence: TGTGCCAGCAGCTCTAGGCGGGGCTGGGAGACCCAGTACTTC. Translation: CASSSRRGWETQYF.

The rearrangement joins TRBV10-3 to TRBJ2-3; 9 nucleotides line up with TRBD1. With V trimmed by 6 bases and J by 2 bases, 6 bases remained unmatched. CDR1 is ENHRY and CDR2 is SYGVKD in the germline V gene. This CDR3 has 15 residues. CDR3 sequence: CAIREGTGPTDTQYF. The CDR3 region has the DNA TGTGCCATCAGGGAAGGGACAGGGCCCACAGATACGCAGTATTTT.

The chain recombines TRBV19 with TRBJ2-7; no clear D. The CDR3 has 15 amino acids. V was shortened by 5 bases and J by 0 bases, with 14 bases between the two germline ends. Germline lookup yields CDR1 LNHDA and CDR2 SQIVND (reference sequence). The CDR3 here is CASSPYSDGSYEQYF. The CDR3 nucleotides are TGTGCCAGTAGTCCGTACAGTGATGGCTCCTACGAGCAGTACTTC.

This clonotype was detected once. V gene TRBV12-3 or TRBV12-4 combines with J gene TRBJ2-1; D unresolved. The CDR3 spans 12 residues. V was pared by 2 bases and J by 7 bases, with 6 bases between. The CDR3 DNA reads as TGTGCCAGCAGTTTATTGTGGAATGAGCAGTTCTTC. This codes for CASSLLWNEQFF.

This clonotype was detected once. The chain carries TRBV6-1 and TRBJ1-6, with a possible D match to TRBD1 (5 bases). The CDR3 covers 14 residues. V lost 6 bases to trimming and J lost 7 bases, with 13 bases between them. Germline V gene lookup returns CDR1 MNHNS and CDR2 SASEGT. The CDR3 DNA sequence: TGTGCCAGCAGGTGGGACGGAAGGAATTCACCCCTCCACTTT. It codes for CASRWDGRNSPLHF.

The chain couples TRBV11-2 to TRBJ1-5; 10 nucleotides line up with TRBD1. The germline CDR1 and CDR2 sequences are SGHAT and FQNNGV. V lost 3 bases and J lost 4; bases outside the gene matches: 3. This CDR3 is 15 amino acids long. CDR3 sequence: CASSFGTGDNQPQHF. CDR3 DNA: TGTGCCAGCAGCTTTGGGACAGGGGATAATCAGCCCCAGCATTTT.